The 21 T cell receptor beta chains below all came from one sample that was sequenced in a study of T cell repertoires in cytomegalovirus infection. What these receptors recognize is not known. Using its own MiXCR run on the reads, TCRdb lists one record per CDR3 protein. The sample lists about 770,000 distinct CDR3 sequences, roughly 28% occurring once. The sample consisted of cultured CD8+ T cells from PBMCs, taken from culture after CMV antigen stimulation. The receptors were sampled from a human donor in good health (CMV status not recorded). Some clones in this sample may be carry-over from other donors' samples.

In this sample, this clonotype turned up many times. V gene TRBV7-8 combines with J gene TRBJ2-3; 12 nucleotides agree with TRBD1. Trimming removed 1 base from V and 9 bases from J; junction bases left unmatched: 2. CDR3 length equals 14 residues. Germline V gives CDR1 SGHVS, CDR2 FQNEAQ. CDR3 DNA sequence: TGTGCCAGCAGCTTAGGGGGACAGGGGGCGACGCAGTATTTT. The encoded protein is CASSLGGQGATQYF.

The chain is built from TRBV2 and TRBJ1-5; D gene ambiguous. The V end was cut by 2 bases, the J end by 1 base, with 6 bases between. Germline loops: CDR1 SNHLY, CDR2 FYNNEI. This CDR3 spans 14 amino acids. The CDR3 loop is CASSERRSNQPQHF. CDR3 in DNA: TGTGCCAGCAGTGAACGGCGCAGCAATCAGCCCCAGCATTTT.

This clonotype was counted at least ten times. The rearrangement uses TRBV5-8 and TRBJ1-1; 8 nucleotides align to TRBD1. The CDR3 runs to 17 residues. Germline lookup yields CDR1 SGHTS and CDR2 YDEGEE. V dropped 4 bases and J dropped 6; count of bases not matched to a gene: 17. The CDR3 loop reads CASSIVTGDAWSAEAFF. The CDR3 DNA reads as TGTGCCAGCAGCATCGTGACAGGGGATGCATGGTCTGCTGAAGCTTTCTTT.

This clonotype has a handful of counts. J is TRBJ2-4 and V is TRBV19; 7 positions agree with TRBD1. The V segment lost 5 bases and the J segment 6 bases; nucleotides outside the gene matches: 7. CDR1 and CDR2 from the germline V gene are LNHDA and SQIVND (reference sequence). This CDR3 spans 14 amino acids. The CDR3 sequence is CASSRQGEGNIQYF. The CDR3 bases are TGTGCCAGTAGTCGACAGGGCGAGGGAAACATTCAGTACTTC.

The CDR3 region has the DNA TGTGCCAGTAGTATTGGGACAGGGGATGGCTACACCTTC. This sequence encodes CASSIGTGDGYTF. This chain joins TRBV19 and TRBJ1-2; 10 bases map to TRBD1. The CDR3 spans 13 residues. Germline lookup yields CDR1 LNHDA and CDR2 SQIVND (reference sequence). The V and J ends lost 3 bases and 6 bases, in that order; junction bases with no gene match: 1.

This clonotype was picked up a small number of times. The chain links TRBV6-5 to TRBJ2-1, with TRBD2 matching over 9 bases. The CDR3 has 18 residues. Looked up from germline, CDR1 is MNHEY and CDR2 is SVGAGI. V lost 0 bases, J lost 5 bases, and 11 bases stayed unmatched. CDR3 DNA sequence: TGTGCCAGCAGTTACTCGACTAGCGGTGTCAGGGGTGACAATGAGCAGTTCTTC. Protein sequence: CASSYSTSGVRGDNEQFF.

This sequence joins TRBV7-2 and TRBJ2-3; D gene ambiguous. Germline V gene lookup returns CDR1 SGHTA and CDR2 FQGNSA. This CDR3 comprises 15 residues. Trimming removed 2 bases from V and 4 bases from J, with 13 bases in between. The CDR3 coding sequence is TGTGCCAGCAGCTTAAGAGGCAGCCACCCAGATACGCAGTATTTT. This translates into CASSLRGSHPDTQYF.

This clonotype was seen only once. The gene calls are TRBV7-9 and TRBJ1-1; D remains unclear. Deletions cut 6 bases from V and 6 bases from J, with 14 bases between. This CDR3 region has 13 residues. Germline V lookup: CDR1 SEHNR, CDR2 FQNEAQ (reference sequence). CDR3 in DNA: TGTGCCAGCAGTTACCGGGGTAATTCTGAAGCTTTCTTT. Translation: CASSYRGNSEAFF.

This clonotype has ten or more counts. This chain uses TRBV7-9 with TRBJ2-5; D is unresolved. Germline CDR1 and CDR2: SEHNR and FQNEAQ (reference sequence). V lost 3 bases to trimming and J lost 5 bases, with 13 bases between them. The CDR3 is 14 amino acids. Written as DNA, the CDR3 is TGTGCCAGCAGCTTTTTTGAGAATACCGAGACCCAGTACTTC. It encodes CASSFFENTETQYF.

The rearrangement uses TRBV20-1 and TRBJ1-1, with 9 bases that match TRBD1. Germline V gene sequence: CDR1 DFQATT, CDR2 SNEGSKA (reference sequence). Trimming cost V 3 bases and J 6 bases; bases outside gene matches: 5. This CDR3 is 13 amino acids long. The CDR3 bases are TGCAGTGCTAGGGGTAACAGGGGGCCTGAAGCTTTCTTT. This encodes CSARGNRGPEAFF.

This clonotype was detected ten times or more. This chain uses TRBV7-9 with TRBJ2-3; 8 nucleotides line up with TRBD1. CDR1 is SEHNR, CDR2 FQNEAQ, per germline (reference sequence). The CDR3 contains 18 residues. Trimming took 4 bases from V and 2 from J; bases not matched to a gene: 14. This chain's CDR3 is CASSSSLLRDRNTDTQYF. For the CDR3, the DNA is TGTGCCAGCAGCTCTTCTTTACTACGGGACAGGAACACAGATACGCAGTATTTT.

J is TRBJ2-1 and V is TRBV27; perhaps TRBD2 as D (5 bases). Germline V lookup: CDR1 MNHEY, CDR2 SMNVEV (reference sequence). V shed 3 bases and J shed 12 bases, with 12 bases lying between them. The CDR3 sequence is 12 residues long. For the CDR3, the DNA is TGTGCCAGCAGTTTGGGAGACCGGCGGCAGTTCTTC. Its protein product is CASSLGDRRQFF.

Many counts were recorded for this clonotype. This rearrangement joins TRBV7-9 to TRBJ2-5, with TRBD2 matching 11 bases. Germline-derived CDR1 and CDR2 are SEHNR and FQNEAQ (reference sequence). There are 16 residues in the CDR3. Trimming took 5 bases from V and 1 from J; bases not matched to a gene: 6. The CDR3 nucleotides read TGTGCCAGCAGCCCACCTACTAGCGGGGGCCAAGAGACCCAGTACTTC. This encodes CASSPPTSGGQETQYF.

The gene calls are TRBV24-1 and TRBJ2-3; TRBD2 matches 11 bases. The CDR3 spans 16 residues. V lost 6 bases, J lost 4 bases, and 8 bases stayed unmatched. In germline, CDR1 is KGHDR, CDR2 SFDVKD. Here the CDR3 reads CATSSRLAGNSDTQYF. The DNA of the CDR3 is TGTGCCACCAGTTCCCGACTAGCGGGGAACTCAGATACGCAGTATTTT.

V gene TRBV6-5 combines with J gene TRBJ1-1; no firm D call. The V end was cut by 0 bases, the J end by 7 bases, with 12 bases between. Germline V gene sequence: CDR1 MNHEY, CDR2 SVGAGI. This CDR3 is built from 14 residues. CDR3 sequence: CASSYSEDSGEAFF. CDR3 DNA: TGTGCCAGCAGTTACTCGGAGGATTCCGGTGAAGCTTTCTTT.

V usage is TRBV5-4 and J usage is TRBJ2-3, with no clear D. Germline values: CDR1 SGHNT, CDR2 YYREEE (reference sequence). Trimming cost V 1 base and J 2 bases, with 11 bases left between them. This CDR3 has 15 amino acids. CDR3 DNA sequence: TGTGCCAGCAGCTTGACCAGCTACAACACAGATACGCAGTATTTT. It specifies CASSLTSYNTDTQYF.

The chain couples TRBV7-3 to TRBJ1-6; the D gene is possibly TRBD1 (5 bases). V was trimmed by 4 bases and J by 5 bases, leaving 12 bases between them. Looked up from germline, CDR1 is SGHTA and CDR2 is FQGTGA. This CDR3 spans 15 amino acids. The chain's CDR3 is CASSSLGLNNSPLHF. The DNA of the CDR3 is TGTGCCAGCAGCTCCCTGGGACTGAATAATTCACCCCTCCACTTT.

This clonotype was detected a few times. The rearrangement uses TRBV7-3 and TRBJ1-1; D possibly corresponds to TRBD1 (5 bases). V was clipped by 1 base and J by 5 bases, with 14 bases between them. The CDR3 spans 15 residues. CDR1 is SGHTA, CDR2 FQGTGA, per germline. The CDR3, as DNA: TGTGCCAGCAGCTTAATCGGGGGGGGGTATACTGAAGCTTTCTTT. Its protein is CASSLIGGGYTEAFF.

J is TRBJ1-5 and V is TRBV27, with D maybe TRBD1 (6 bases). V lost 4 bases to trimming and J lost 11 bases, with 18 bases between them. Germline V gene lookup returns CDR1 MNHEY and CDR2 SMNVEV (reference sequence). This CDR3 is built from 14 residues. Here the CDR3 reads CASSYGGRRSTQHF. DNA of the CDR3: TGTGCCAGCAGTTATGGGGGCAGGCGTAGCACCCAGCATTTT.

This clonotype was observed at least ten times. This sequence joins TRBV5-4 and TRBJ2-3; 8 bases agree with TRBD1. V lost 0 bases and J lost 7; bases outside the gene matches: 13. The CDR3 is 17 amino acids. From germline, CDR1 is SGHNT and CDR2 YYREEE (reference sequence). Written as DNA, the CDR3 is TGTGCCAGCAGCTTGGGGTGGACAGGGTACGTGTGGAATACGCAGTATTTT. It codes for CASSLGWTGYVWNTQYF.

This clonotype was counted between two and nine times. The V and J genes are TRBV12-3 or TRBV12-4 and TRBJ1-2; D gene unclear. The length of the CDR3 is 14 residues. Trimming left V 4 bases short and J 1 base short, with 10 bases between. The CDR3 nucleotides read TGTGCCAGCAGTTGGGTCTACGATAACTATGGCTACACCTTC. Protein product: CASSWVYDNYGYTF.